One sample yielded the 25 T cell receptor beta chains listed below, sequenced in a study of cytomegalovirus exposure and HLA in healthy donors. A multiplex PCR was run with 60 Vbeta primers and 13 Jbeta primers. TCRdb's copy holds only in-frame clones and misses some; the assay was immunoSEQ multiplex PCR. The table shows 80,000 or so clones, with approximately 57% occurring only once. The sample consisted of PBMCs. All receptors derive from a young man in good health and CMV-seropositive.

This clone was seen once. V and J are TRBV7-9 and TRBJ1-1; D is perhaps TRBD1 (6 bases). V gave up 1 base and J gave up 3 bases, with 12 bases separating them. There are 15 residues in the CDR3. Germline loops: CDR1 SEHNR, CDR2 FQNEAQ (reference sequence). The CDR3 DNA is TGTGCCAGCAGCTTAGAGGCAGGGGTCCACACTGAAGCTTTCTTT. This gives the protein CASSLEAGVHTEAFF.

The chain recombines TRBV28 with TRBJ2-7; the D is unclear. Germline V gene data show CDR1 as MDHEN and CDR2 as SYDVKM. The V end was cut by 2 bases, the J end by 6 bases, with 11 bases between. The CDR3 loop spans 13 amino acids. Here the CDR3 DNA reads TGTGCCAGCAGTTTACGGTCCCGAGGCGAGCAGTACTTC. It encodes CASSLRSRGEQYF.

The chain carries TRBV28 and TRBJ2-7, with 10 bases that match TRBD2. This CDR3 spans 17 amino acids. J gave up 6 bases and V 6 bases, and 17 bases lay outside the gene matches. Germline values: CDR1 MDHEN, CDR2 SYDVKM. This CDR3 reads CASRAYFGSGRVGEQYF. The DNA for the CDR3 is TGTGCCAGCAGAGCGTATTTTGGCAGCGGGAGGGTTGGCGAGCAGTACTTC.

The V call is TRBV12-5, the J call TRBJ1-6, with TRBD1 matching 7 bases. The CDR3 is 15 residues long. V shed 8 bases, J shed 6 bases, and the junction held 10 bases outside the gene matches. The germline gives CDR1 LGHNT, CDR2 FRNRAP. The CDR3 is CASRSTGALNSPLHF. As DNA, the CDR3 is TGTGCTAGTCGATCTACAGGGGCCCTTAATTCACCCCTCCACTTT.

The gene calls are TRBV4-1 and TRBJ2-3; possibly TRBD1 for D (5 bases). Trimming left V 4 bases short and J 7 bases short, with 9 bases between. CDR3 length equals 12 residues. Per germline, CDR1 MGHRA and CDR2 YSYEKL. CDR3 sequence reads: CASSPQGNTQYF. CDR3 nucleotide sequence: TGCGCCAGCAGCCCCCAGGGTAATACGCAGTATTTT.

This chain joins TRBV5-1 and TRBJ2-5, with 11 nucleotides matching TRBD2. CDR3 size: 16 residues. V shed 4 bases, J shed 1 base, and the junction held 6 bases outside the gene matches. Germline V gene lookup returns CDR1 SGHRS and CDR2 YFSETQ. The CDR3 DNA sequence: TGCGCCAGCAGCCTGGCCGGACTAGCGGGCCAAGAGACCCAGTACTTC. It yields the protein CASSLAGLAGQETQYF.

Only a few counts were recorded for this clone. The V call is TRBV5-1, the J call TRBJ1-4; 12 nucleotides agree with TRBD1. This CDR3 is built from 16 residues. V shed 4 bases, J shed 8 bases, and the junction held 9 bases outside the gene matches. Germline V CDR1 and CDR2: SGHRS, YFSETQ. CDR3 region: CASSAGQGAKGEKLFF. For the CDR3, the DNA is TGCGCCAGCAGCGCGGGACAGGGGGCAAAAGGCGAAAAACTGTTTTTT.

Note on this clone: The same CDR3 also results from other DNA sequences found in this sample. The V and J genes are TRBV11-2 and TRBJ2-5, with a weak D call TRBD1 (5 bases). Trimming stripped 1 base from V and 2 bases from J, with 5 bases between. This CDR3 comprises 13 residues. Germline V gene lookup returns CDR1 SGHAT and CDR2 FQNNGV. DNA for the CDR3: TGTGCCAGCAGCTTAGGACAGCAAGAGACCCAGTACTTC. Its protein is CASSLGQQETQYF.

The chain links TRBV18 to TRBJ1-4; D is possibly TRBD1 (5 bases). CDR3 length: 15 residues. The germline gives CDR1 KGHSH, CDR2 LQKENI. The V end was cut by 6 bases, the J end by 8 bases, with 19 bases between. This CDR3 reads CASSPVQGTGEKLFF. CDR3 nucleotides: TGTGCCAGCTCCCCGGTCCAGGGAACTGGCGAAAAACTGTTTTTT.

The chain uses TRBV5-4 and TRBJ1-4; possible D gene TRBD1, 6 bases. Trimming shortened V by 0 bases and J by 7 bases, and 13 bases separated the two germline ends. The germline V gene encodes CDR1 SGHNT and CDR2 YYREEE (reference sequence). The CDR3 consists of 15 residues. CDR3 in DNA: TGTGCCAGCAGCTTGGTCGCAGGGGCAGGTGAAAAACTGTTTTTT. This encodes CASSLVAGAGEKLFF.

This chain uses TRBV19 with TRBJ2-1; D possibly corresponds to TRBD2 (6 bases). The CDR3 length is 15 residues. Germline V gene sequence: CDR1 LNHDA, CDR2 SQIVND (reference sequence). V shed 9 bases and J shed 6 bases, with 21 bases lying between them. The chain's CDR3 is CARSPSAGPANEQFF. CDR3 nucleotide sequence: TGTGCCAGATCCCCTTCTGCGGGGCCGGCCAATGAGCAGTTCTTC.

This clone was counted only a few times. The chain is built from TRBV7-9 and TRBJ1-4; D gene unclear. V lost 2 bases and J lost 4, with 14 bases in between. Germline V CDR1 and CDR2: SEHNR, FQNEAQ (reference sequence). The CDR3 is made up of 16 amino acids. The CDR3 DNA follows: TGTGCCAGCAGCTTAATCACTTGGGCAGATAATGAAAAACTGTTTTTT. The encoded protein is CASSLITWADNEKLFF.

The rearrangement joins TRBV7-6 to TRBJ2-1, with 7 bases fitting TRBD2. Germline V lookup: CDR1 SGHVS, CDR2 FNYEAQ. The ends lost 5 bases at V and 5 bases at J; junction bases unmatched: 12. This CDR3 is 16 amino acids long. This CDR3 reads CASSPRGLAVNNEQFF. In DNA form, the CDR3 reads TGTGCCAGCAGCCCTCGGGGTCTAGCGGTCAACAATGAGCAGTTCTTC.

The rearrangement joins TRBV5-1 to TRBJ2-2, with unresolved D. The CDR3 runs to 12 residues. V lost 4 bases and J lost 4, with 5 bases in between. From germline, CDR1 is SGHRS and CDR2 YFSETQ. The CDR3 DNA reads as TGCGCCAGCAGCCCCTCCACCGGGGAGCTGTTTTTT. Translating gives CASSPSTGELFF.

V is TRBV2 and J is TRBJ2-5; 7 nucleotides line up with TRBD1. The germline CDR1 and CDR2 sequences are SNHLY and FYNNEI. J lost 3 bases, V lost 6 bases, and 4 bases had no gene match. There are 13 residues in the CDR3. The CDR3 is CASRVTGEETQYF. The CDR3 DNA reads TGTGCCAGCAGGGTAACAGGGGAAGAGACCCAGTACTTC.

The chain has TRBV5-1 and TRBJ2-5; D is possibly TRBD1 (6 bases). Germline CDR1 SGHRS, CDR2 YFSETQ. Trimming took 0 bases from V and 1 from J, leaving 10 bases between them. The CDR3 has 15 residues. This chain's CDR3 is CASSLEGHVQETQYF. Here the CDR3 DNA reads TGCGCCAGCAGCTTGGAGGGACACGTCCAAGAGACCCAGTACTTC.

This chain joins TRBV28 and TRBJ2-4; 9 bases line up with TRBD1. The CDR3 has 15 amino acids. J was trimmed by 8 bases and V by 2 bases; bases with no gene match: 7. CDR1 and CDR2 from the germline V gene are MDHEN and SYDVKM. CDR3 amino acids: CASSLRGQGRDIQYF. The CDR3 DNA follows: TGTGCCAGCAGTTTAAGAGGACAGGGGAGAGACATTCAGTACTTC.

The gene calls are TRBV10-3 and TRBJ1-5, with 7 bases fitting TRBD1. This CDR3 is 14 amino acids long. The J segment lost 6 bases and the V segment lost 2 bases, leaving 4 bases of the junction unmatched. CDR1 and CDR2 from the germline V gene are ENHRY and SYGVKD. The CDR3 sequence is CAISEGRGFQPQHF. In DNA, the CDR3 is TGTGCCATCAGTGAGGGCAGGGGGTTTCAGCCCCAGCATTTT.

The V and J genes are TRBV5-1 and TRBJ2-7; TRBD1 aligns across 10 bases. CDR1 is SGHRS and CDR2 is YFSETQ in the germline V gene. Trimming removed 2 bases from V and 8 bases from J; junction bases left unmatched: 7. This CDR3 has 14 residues. The CDR3 spells CASSFGTGETQQYF. The CDR3 bases are TGCGCCAGCAGCTTCGGGACAGGGGAAACGCAGCAGTACTTC.

This clone was observed a handful of times. V usage is TRBV7-9 and J usage is TRBJ2-7, with D tentatively TRBD2 (6 bases). CDR1 is SEHNR and CDR2 is FQNEAQ in the germline V gene (reference sequence). This CDR3 contains 14 residues. Deletions cut 4 bases from V and 4 bases from J, with 14 bases between. The CDR3: CASSSGLGRYEQYF. The CDR3 DNA reads TGTGCCAGCAGCTCGGGACTTGGGAGGTACGAGCAGTACTTC. The complete variable domain, with remaining parts taken from reference TRBV7-9 and TRBJ2-7, reads DTGVSQNPRHKITKRGQNVTFRCDPISEHNRLYWYRQTLGQGPEFLTYFQNEAQLEKSRLLSDRFSAERPKGSFSTLEIQRTEQGDSAMYLCASSSGLGRYEQYFGPGTRLTVT.

The rearrangement uses TRBV2 and TRBJ1-1; D gene ambiguous. Per germline, CDR1 SNHLY and CDR2 FYNNEI. CDR3 length: 13 residues. The V end lost 4 bases, the J end lost 1 base, and 7 bases lay between the germline ends. The DNA for the CDR3 is TGTGCCAGCAGTGTTTACGGGAACACTGAAGCTTTCTTT. The encoded protein is CASSVYGNTEAFF.

This clone appeared a single time. The rearrangement links TRBV5-4 to TRBJ2-7, with a weak D call TRBD1 (6 bases). The CDR3 totals 15 residues. V was cut by 4 bases and J by 5 bases, with 19 bases left in between. CDR1 is SGHNT, CDR2 YYREEE, per germline (reference sequence). The CDR3 sequence is CASSNPGAHRDEQYF. Here the CDR3 DNA reads TGTGCCAGCAGCAATCCAGGGGCCCATAGGGACGAGCAGTACTTC.

The DNA of the CDR3 is TGTGCCAGCAGCCCCCACAGCGGGGGGGCCACAGATACGCAGTATTTT. It yields the protein CASSPHSGGATDTQYF. The chain combines TRBV7-3 with TRBJ2-3, with 10 bases identical to TRBD2. V shed 5 bases and J 2 bases; nucleotides not matched to a gene: 7. CDR3 length: 16 amino acids. Germline CDR1 is SGHTA and CDR2 is FQGTGA.

This chain uses TRBV19 with TRBJ1-2, with 8 bases identical to TRBD1. V shed 8 bases, J shed 7 bases, and the junction held 9 bases outside the gene matches. The CDR3 length is 13 residues. The germline CDR1 and CDR2 sequences are LNHDA and SQIVND (reference sequence). The CDR3 loop is CASRSAGGSGYTF. The CDR3 nucleotides are TGTGCCAGTCGTTCGGCAGGGGGCTCTGGCTACACCTTC.

J is TRBJ1-1 and V is TRBV2, with D unresolved. The CDR3 has 15 amino acids. Trimming took off 6 bases at V and 0 bases at J, with 14 bases between the two ends. Germline assignment: CDR1 SNHLY and CDR2 FYNNEI. The CDR3 DNA follows: TGTGCCAGCAGCGGAGTTCGGAGTGTGAACACTGAAGCTTTCTTT. It yields the protein CASSGVRSVNTEAFF.